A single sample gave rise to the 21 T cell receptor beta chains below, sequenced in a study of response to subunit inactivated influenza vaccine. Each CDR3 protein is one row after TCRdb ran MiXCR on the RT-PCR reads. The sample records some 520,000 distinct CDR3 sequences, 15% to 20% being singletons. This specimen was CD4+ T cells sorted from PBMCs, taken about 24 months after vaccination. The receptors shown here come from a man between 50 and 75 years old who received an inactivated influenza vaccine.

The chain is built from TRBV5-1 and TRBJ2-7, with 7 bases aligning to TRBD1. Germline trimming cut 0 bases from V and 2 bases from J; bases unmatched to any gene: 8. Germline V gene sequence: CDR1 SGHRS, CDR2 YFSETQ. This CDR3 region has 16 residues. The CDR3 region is CASSLGTGALTYEQYF. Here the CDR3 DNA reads TGCGCCAGCAGCTTGGGCACAGGGGCCCTTACCTACGAGCAGTACTTC.

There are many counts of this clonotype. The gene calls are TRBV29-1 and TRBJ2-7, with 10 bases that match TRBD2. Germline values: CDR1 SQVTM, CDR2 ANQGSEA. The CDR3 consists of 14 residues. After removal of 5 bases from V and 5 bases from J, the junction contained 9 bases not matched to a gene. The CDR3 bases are TGCAGCGTTTCGGGAGCGGGGGGGTTCCACGAGCAGTACTTC. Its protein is CSVSGAGGFHEQYF.

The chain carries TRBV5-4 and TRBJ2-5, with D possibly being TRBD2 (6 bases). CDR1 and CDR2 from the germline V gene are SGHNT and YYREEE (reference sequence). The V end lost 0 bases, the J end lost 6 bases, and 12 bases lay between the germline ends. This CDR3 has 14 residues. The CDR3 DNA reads TGTGCCAGCAGCTTGGGCTGGGGGGTGCAGACCCAGTACTTC. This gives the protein CASSLGWGVQTQYF.

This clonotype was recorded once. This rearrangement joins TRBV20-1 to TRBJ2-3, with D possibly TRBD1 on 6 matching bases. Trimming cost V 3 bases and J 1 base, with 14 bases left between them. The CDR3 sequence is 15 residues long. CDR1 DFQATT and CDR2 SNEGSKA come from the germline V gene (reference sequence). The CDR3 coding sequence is TGCAGTGCTAGTCCCCCAGGGGTCGGCACAGATACGCAGTATTTT. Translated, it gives CSASPPGVGTDTQYF.

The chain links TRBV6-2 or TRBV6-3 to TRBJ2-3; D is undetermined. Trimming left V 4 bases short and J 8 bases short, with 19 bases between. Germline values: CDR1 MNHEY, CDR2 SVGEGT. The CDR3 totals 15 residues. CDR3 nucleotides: TGTGCCAGCAGTTTCCCCGACTTTGGGTCAACTACGCAGTATTTT. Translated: CASSFPDFGSTTQYF.

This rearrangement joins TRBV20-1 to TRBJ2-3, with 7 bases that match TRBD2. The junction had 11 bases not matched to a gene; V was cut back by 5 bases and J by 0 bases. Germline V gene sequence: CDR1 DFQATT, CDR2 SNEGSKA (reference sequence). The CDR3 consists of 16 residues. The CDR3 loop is CSAAGVAGASTDTQYF. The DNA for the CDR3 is TGCAGTGCTGCCGGGGTGGCGGGAGCTAGCACAGATACGCAGTATTTT.

CDR3 nucleotides: TGTGCCAGCAGCGTTGAAAACCGACAAGAGACCCAGTACTTC. This translates into CASSVENRQETQYF. V is TRBV2 and J is TRBJ2-5, with D uncertain. Germline loops: CDR1 SNHLY, CDR2 FYNNEI. The CDR3 is made up of 14 amino acids. The V end lost 6 bases, the J end lost 2 bases, and 13 bases lay between the germline ends.

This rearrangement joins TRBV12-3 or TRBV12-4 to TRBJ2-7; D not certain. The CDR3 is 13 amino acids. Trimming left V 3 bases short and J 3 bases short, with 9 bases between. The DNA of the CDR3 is TGTGCCAGCAGTTTTATCCTCAGCTACGAGCAGTACTTC. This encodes CASSFILSYEQYF.

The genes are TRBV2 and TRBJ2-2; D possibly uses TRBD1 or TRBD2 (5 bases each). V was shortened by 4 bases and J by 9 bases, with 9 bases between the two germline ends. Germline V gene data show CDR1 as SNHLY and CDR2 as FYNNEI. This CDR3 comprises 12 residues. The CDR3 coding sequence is TGTGCCAGCAGTGGGGGACCAAGGGAGCTGTTTTTT. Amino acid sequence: CASSGGPRELFF.

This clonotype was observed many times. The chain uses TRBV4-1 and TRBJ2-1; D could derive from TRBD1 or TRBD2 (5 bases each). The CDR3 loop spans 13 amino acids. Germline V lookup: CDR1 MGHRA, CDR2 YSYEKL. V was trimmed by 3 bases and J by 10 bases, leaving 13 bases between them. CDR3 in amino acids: CASSHPLGEEQFF. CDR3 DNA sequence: TGCGCCAGCAGCCACCCCCTAGGGGAGGAGCAGTTCTTC.

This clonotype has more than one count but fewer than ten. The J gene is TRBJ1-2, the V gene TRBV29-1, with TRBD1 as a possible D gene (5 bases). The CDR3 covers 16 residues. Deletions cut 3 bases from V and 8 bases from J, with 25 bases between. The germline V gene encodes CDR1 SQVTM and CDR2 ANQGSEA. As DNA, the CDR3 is TGCAGCGTTGACGAAGGGGCCCACAGCCGGGATTGGGGCTACACCTTC. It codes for CSVDEGAHSRDWGYTF.

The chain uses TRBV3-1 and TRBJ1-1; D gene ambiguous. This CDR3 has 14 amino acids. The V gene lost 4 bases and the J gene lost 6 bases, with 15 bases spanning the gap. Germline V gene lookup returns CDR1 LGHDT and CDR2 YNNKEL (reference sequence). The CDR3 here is CASSPSGPRAEAFF. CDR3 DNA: TGTGCCAGCAGCCCCTCAGGACCTCGCGCTGAAGCTTTCTTT.

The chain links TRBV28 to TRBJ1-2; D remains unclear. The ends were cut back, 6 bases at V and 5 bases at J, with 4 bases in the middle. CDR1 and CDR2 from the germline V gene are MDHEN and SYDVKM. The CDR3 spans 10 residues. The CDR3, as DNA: TGTGCCAGCAGCCAATATGGCTACACCTTC. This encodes CASSQYGYTF.

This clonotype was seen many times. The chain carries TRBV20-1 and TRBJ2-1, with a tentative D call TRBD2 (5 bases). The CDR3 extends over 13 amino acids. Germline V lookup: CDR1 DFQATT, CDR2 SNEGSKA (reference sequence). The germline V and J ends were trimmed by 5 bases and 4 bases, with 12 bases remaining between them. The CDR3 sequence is CSAWAGGYNEQFF. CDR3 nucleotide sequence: TGCAGTGCTTGGGCCGGCGGGTACAATGAGCAGTTCTTC.

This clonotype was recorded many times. The CDR3 loop reads CARGVPATYGNQPQHF. The DNA of the CDR3 is TGTGCCAGGGGGGTACCTGCCACCTACGGCAATCAGCCCCAGCATTTT. J is TRBJ1-5 and V is TRBV6-2 or TRBV6-3, with D possibly being TRBD1 (5 bases). This CDR3 is 16 amino acids long. The germline V gene has CDR1 MNHEY and CDR2 SVGEGT. V was pared by 9 bases and J by 2 bases, with 20 bases between.

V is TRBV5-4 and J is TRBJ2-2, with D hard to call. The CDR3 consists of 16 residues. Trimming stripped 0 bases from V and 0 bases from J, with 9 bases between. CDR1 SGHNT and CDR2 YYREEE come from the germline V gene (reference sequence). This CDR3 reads CASSLAPTANTGELFF. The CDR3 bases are TGTGCCAGCAGCTTGGCGCCAACCGCGAACACCGGGGAGCTGTTTTTT.

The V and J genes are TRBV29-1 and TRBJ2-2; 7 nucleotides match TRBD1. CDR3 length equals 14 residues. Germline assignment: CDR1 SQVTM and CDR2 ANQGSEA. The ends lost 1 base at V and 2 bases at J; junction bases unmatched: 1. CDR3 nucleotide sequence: TGCAGCGTTGAAGGGGACAGTAACACCGGGGAGCTGTTTTTT. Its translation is CSVEGDSNTGELFF.

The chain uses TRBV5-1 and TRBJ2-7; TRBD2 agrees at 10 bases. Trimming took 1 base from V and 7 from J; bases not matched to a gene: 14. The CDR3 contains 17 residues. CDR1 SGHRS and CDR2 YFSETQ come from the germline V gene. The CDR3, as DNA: TGCGCCAGCAGCTTGCAGGCCCTAACTAGCGGGGACAAAGAGCAGTACTTC. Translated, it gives CASSLQALTSGDKEQYF.

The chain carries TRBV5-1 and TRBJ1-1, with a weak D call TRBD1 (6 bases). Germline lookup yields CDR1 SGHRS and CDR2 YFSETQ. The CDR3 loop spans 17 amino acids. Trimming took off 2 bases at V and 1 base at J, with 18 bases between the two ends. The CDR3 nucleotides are TGCGCCAGCAGCTTCAACGTTAACAGGGTTTCGAACACTGAAGCTTTCTTT. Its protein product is CASSFNVNRVSNTEAFF. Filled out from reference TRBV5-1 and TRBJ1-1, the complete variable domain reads KAGVTQTPRYLIKTRGQQVTLSCSPISGHRSVSWYQQTPGQGLQFLFEYFSETQRNKGNFPGRFSGRQFSNSRSEMNVSTLELGDSALYLCASSFNVNRVSNTEAFFGQGTRLTVV.

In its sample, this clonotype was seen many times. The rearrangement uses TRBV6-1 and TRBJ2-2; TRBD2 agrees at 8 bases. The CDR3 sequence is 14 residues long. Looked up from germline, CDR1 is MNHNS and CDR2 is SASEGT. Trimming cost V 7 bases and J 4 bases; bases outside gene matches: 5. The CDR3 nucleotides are TGTGCCAGCAATAGCGGGACTGCCACCGGGGAGCTGTTTTTT. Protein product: CASNSGTATGELFF.

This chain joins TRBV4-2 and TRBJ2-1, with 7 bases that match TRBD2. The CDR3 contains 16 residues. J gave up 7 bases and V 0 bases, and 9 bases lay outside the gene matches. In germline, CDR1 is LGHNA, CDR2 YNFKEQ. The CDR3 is CASSQDGGEAGNEQFF. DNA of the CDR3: TGTGCCAGCAGCCAAGATGGGGGGGAGGCGGGGAATGAGCAGTTCTTC.